The clone carrying this TCR beta chain has a handful of counts. The data are from a study of T-cell memory formation after mild COVID-19. Trimming shortened V by 2 bases and J by 5 bases, and 7 bases separated the two germline ends. Per germline, CDR1 MNHEY and CDR2 SVGEGT. The CDR3 sequence is 13 residues long. In TCRdb, the 5' RACE reads were re-called with MiXCR into one record per CDR3 protein. This sample has about 90,000 distinct CDR3 sequences, with about 12% found just once. The chain couples TRBV6-2 or TRBV6-3 to TRBJ2-1; D unclear. The sequenced sample was PBMCs or a T cell subset sorted from them (not recorded which). This receptor was identified in an adult woman who had mild COVID-19 (a few samples of this study predate the infection). Cell type and time point are not known. In DNA, the CDR3 is TGTGCCAGCAGTTACGAGAGCCACAATGAGCAGTTCTTC. Translated: CASSYESHNEQFF.